This T cell receptor (beta chain) appears in the sequencing data of a study of T-cell reconstitution after alpha-beta-depleted transplantation in children. General study findings and limits: TCRbeta diversity was high at day 60 in some patients (a result of surviving recipient T cells and thymic progenitors). After one year, T-cell counts and TCRbeta diversity mostly came from new T cells. The study reportedly traced alpha-beta T cells about two months after transplant to several hundred expanded graft clones.

Researchers prepared the TCRbeta library using unique molecular identifiers, the study reports. TCRdb redid the calling of the PCR reads with MiXCR, one entry per CDR3 protein. Counted here are just over 200,000 distinct CDR3 sequences, about 8.7% occurring once; the ten biggest clones make up less than 40%. This clonotype was observed at least ten times. Its matching antigen is unknown. This CDR3 comprises 13 residues. V was cut by 6 bases and J by 7 bases, with 13 bases left in between. The TCR sequence derives from a male patient between 2 and 15 years old who had a stem cell transplant for acute myeloid leukemia, so the T cells may come from the graft donor. The chain recombines TRBV12-3 or TRBV12-4 with TRBJ2-1, with D unresolved. Sequencing was performed on PBMCs, mostly from graft donor cells, taken 360 days after TCRalphabeta/CD19-depleted stem cell transplant. The CDR3 sequence: CASSPFGLNEQFF. CDR3 nucleotide sequence: TGTGCCAGCAGCCCTTTCGGGTTGAATGAGCAGTTCTTC.